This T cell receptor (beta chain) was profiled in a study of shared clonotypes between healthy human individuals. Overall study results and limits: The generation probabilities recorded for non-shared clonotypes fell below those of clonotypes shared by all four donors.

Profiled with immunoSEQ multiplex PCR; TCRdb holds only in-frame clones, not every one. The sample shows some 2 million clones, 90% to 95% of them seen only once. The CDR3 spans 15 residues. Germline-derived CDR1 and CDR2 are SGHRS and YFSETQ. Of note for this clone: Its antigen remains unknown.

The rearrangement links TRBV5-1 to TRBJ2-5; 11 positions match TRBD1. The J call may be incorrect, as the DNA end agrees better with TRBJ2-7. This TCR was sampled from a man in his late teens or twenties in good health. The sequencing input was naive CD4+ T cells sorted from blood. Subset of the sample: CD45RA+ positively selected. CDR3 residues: CASSLRTGGANEQYF. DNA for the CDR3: TGCGCCAGCAGCTTGCGGACAGGGGGCGCGAACGAGCAGTACTTC.